The clone carrying this T cell receptor (beta chain) was counted a single time. The sample belongs to a study of blood T cell repertoires in COVID-19. Overall study: Acute and convalescent COVID-19 specimens originated in the United States, Italy and Spain. T cells, B-cell-depleted T cells, or PBMCs supplied cDNA or gDNA.

The CDR3 extends over 13 amino acids. The J segment lost 3 bases and the V segment lost 7 bases, leaving 6 bases of the junction unmatched. Germline V gene sequence: CDR1 SQVTM, CDR2 ANQGSEA. Authors' methods: Amplification of reference gene primers was used by the study to estimate nucleated cell counts. Clones were sequenced by immunoSEQ multiplex PCR, and TCRdb holds only the in-frame ones, with some missing. V, J and clone size derive from that table, while D and trimming were established from the DNA sequence. The table lists 250,000 or so clones, roughly 80% of them singletons. The sequence was obtained from a woman younger than 35 with acute or convalescent COVID-19. The genes are TRBV29-1 and TRBJ2-7; 10 nucleotides agree with TRBD2. Sequenced sample: peripheral blood. CDR3 DNA: TGCAGCGGGCGGACTAGCGGCCTCTACGAGCAGTACTTC. Translation gives CSGRTSGLYEQYF.